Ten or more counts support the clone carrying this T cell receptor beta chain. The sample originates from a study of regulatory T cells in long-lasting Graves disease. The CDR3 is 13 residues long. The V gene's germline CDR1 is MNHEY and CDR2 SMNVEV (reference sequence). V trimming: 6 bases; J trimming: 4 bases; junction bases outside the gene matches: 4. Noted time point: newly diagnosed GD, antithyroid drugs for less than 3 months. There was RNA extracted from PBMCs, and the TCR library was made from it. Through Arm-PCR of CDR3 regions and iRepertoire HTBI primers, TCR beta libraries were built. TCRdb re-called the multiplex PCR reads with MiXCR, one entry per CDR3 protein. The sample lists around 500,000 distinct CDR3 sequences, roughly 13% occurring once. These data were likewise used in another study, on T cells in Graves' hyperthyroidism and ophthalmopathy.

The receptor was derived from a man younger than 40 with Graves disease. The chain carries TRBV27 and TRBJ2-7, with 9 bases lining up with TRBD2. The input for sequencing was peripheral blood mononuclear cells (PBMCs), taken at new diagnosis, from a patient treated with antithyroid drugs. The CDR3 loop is CASSSREGYEQYF. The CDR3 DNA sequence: TGTGCCAGCAGCTCGCGGGAGGGTTACGAGCAGTACTTC.